This T cell receptor (beta chain) is drawn from a study of beta chain features in type 1 diabetes. Study-level findings and limits: Significant though moderate, a shortening of TCRB CDR3s appeared in all four CD4+ subsets of Type 1 diabetes patients.

V was shortened by 8 bases and J by 5 bases, with 12 bases between the two germline ends. The germline CDR1 and CDR2 sequences are MDHEN and SYDVKM. The CDR3 sequence is 12 residues long. Worth noting for this clone: Its specificity is unknown.

Since all of the isolated RNA was reverse transcribed, expressed TCRB transcripts were what got sequenced. The protocol was immunoSEQ multiplex PCR, while the TCRdb copy is restricted to in-frame clones and leaves out a portion. The table has about 150,000 clones, around a tenth seen once. Source material: central memory CD4+ T cells from blood. The V gene is TRBV28, the J gene TRBJ2-5; a weak D match, TRBD2 (6 bases). The TCR comes from a man aged 25-45 years with type 1 diabetes. The CDR3 nucleotides read TGTGCCAGCCGAGGGACTGGGGAGACCCAGTACTTC. Translated: CASRGTGETQYF. The full variable domain, rest sourced from reference TRBV28 and TRBJ2-5, is DVKVTQSSRYLVKRTGEKVFLECVQDMDHENMFWYRQDPGLGLRLIYFSYDVKMKEKGDIPEGYSVSREKKERFSLILESASTNQTSMYLCASRGTGETQYFGPGTRLLVL.